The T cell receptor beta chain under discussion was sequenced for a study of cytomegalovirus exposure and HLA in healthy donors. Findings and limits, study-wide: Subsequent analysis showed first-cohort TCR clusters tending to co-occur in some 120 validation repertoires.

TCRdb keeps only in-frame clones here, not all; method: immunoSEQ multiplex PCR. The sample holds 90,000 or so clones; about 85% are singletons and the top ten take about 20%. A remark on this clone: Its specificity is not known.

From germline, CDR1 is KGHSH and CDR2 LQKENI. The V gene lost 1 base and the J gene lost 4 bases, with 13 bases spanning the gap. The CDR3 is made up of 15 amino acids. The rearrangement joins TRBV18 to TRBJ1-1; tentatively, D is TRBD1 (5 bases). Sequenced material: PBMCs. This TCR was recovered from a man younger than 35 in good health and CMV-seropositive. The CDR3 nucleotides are TGTGCCAGCTCACCACGGAGACAGCTCGCCACTGAAGCTTTCTTT. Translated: CASSPRRQLATEAFF.